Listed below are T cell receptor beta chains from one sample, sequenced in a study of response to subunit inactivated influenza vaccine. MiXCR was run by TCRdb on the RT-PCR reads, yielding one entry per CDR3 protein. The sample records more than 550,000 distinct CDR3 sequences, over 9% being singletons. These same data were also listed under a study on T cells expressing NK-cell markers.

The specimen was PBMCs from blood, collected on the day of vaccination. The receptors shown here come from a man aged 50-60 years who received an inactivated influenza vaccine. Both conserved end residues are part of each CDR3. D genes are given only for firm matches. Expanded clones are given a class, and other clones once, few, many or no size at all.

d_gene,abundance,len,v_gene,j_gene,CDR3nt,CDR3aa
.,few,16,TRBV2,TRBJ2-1,TGTGCCAGCAGTGAGGCGTCTAGGAGCTCCTACAATGAGCAGTTCTTC,CASSEASRSSYNEQFF
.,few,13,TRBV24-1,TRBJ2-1,TGTGCCACCAGTGAATCTAGCGTCAATGAGCAGTTCTTC,CATSESSVNEQFF
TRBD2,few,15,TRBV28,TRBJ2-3,TGTGCCAGCAGAAGGACTAGCGGGGGGTTAGATACGCAGTATTTT,CASRRTSGGLDTQYF
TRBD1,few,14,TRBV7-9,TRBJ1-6,TGTGCCAGCAGTTGGGACAGCGATAATTCACCCCTCCACTTT,CASSWDSDNSPLHF
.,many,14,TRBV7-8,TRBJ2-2,TGTGCCAGCAGCGACCTGGCTTACACCGGGGAGCTGTTTTTT,CASSDLAYTGELFF
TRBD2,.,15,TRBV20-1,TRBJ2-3,TGCAGTGCAACCGGGACTAGCGTTAGCACAGATACGCAGTATTTT,CSATGTSVSTDTQYF
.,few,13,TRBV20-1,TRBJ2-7,TGCAGTGCTAGAGCCAGGGTTATCGACGAGCAGTACTTC,CSARARVIDEQYF
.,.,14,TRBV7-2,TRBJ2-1,TGTGCCAGCAGCTTAAAAATTAGGGGCAATGAGCAGTTCTTC,CASSLKIRGNEQFF
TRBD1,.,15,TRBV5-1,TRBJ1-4,TGCGCCAGCAGCGAAGACAGGGGCCCTAATGAAAAACTGTTTTTT,CASSEDRGPNEKLFF
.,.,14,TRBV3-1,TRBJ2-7,TGTGCCAGCAGCCGAACAGACGGCCCCTACGAGCAGTACTTC,CASSRTDGPYEQYF
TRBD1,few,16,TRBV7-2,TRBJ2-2,TGTGCCAGCACCCCCCCGCAGGGGGCGGTCACCGGGGAGCTGTTTTTT,CASTPPQGAVTGELFF
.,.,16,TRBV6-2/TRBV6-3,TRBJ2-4,TGTGCCAGCAGTTTTGGGCCAGCTGTAGCCAAAAACATTCAGTACTTC,CASSFGPAVAKNIQYF
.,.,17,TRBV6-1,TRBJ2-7,TGTGCCAGCAGTGAAACAGTGTCAGGGACCGCAGCCTACGAGCAGTACTTC,CASSETVSGTAAYEQYF
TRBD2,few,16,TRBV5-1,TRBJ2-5,TGCGCCAGCAGCTCCAGGACTAGGGGAAGCCAAGAGACCCAGTACTTC,CASSSRTRGSQETQYF
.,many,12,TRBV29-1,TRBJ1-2,TGCAGCGTTGCGGCAGGGAGCTATGGCTACACCTTC,CSVAAGSYGYTF
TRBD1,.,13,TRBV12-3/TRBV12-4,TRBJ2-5,TGTGCCAGCAGTCGACAGGGTGAAGAGACCCAGTACTTC,CASSRQGEETQYF
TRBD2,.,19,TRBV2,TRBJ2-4,TGTGCCAGCAGTGAAGGGGGACTAGCGGGAGCCATAGCCAAAAACATTCAGTACTTC,CASSEGGLAGAIAKNIQYF
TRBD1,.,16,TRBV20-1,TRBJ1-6,TGCAGTGCTAGTATGATGCTGGGACAGGGGACTTCACCCCTCCACTTT,CSASMMLGQGTSPLHF
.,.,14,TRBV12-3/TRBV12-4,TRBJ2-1,TGTGCCAGCAGTCCTTTCCCCTCCTACAATGAGCAGTTCTTC,CASSPFPSYNEQFF
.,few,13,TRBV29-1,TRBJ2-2,TGCAGCGTGGTACAGGGTCTGGGCGGGGAGCTGTTTTTT,CSVVQGLGGELFF
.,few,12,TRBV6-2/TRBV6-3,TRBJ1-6,TGTGCCAGCAGCCCCTGGAATTCACCCCTCCACTTT,CASSPWNSPLHF
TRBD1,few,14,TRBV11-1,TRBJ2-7,TGTGCCAGCAGACACCGGGACAGTGGCTACGAGCAGTACTTC,CASRHRDSGYEQYF
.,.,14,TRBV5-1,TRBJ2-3,TGCGCCAGTCGGACGGATTCACCCACAGATACGCAGTATTTT,CASRTDSPTDTQYF
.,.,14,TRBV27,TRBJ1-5,TGTGCCAGCAGCATGTTACAGGGCCATCAGCCCCAGCATTTT,CASSMLQGHQPQHF
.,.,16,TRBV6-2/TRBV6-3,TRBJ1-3,TGTGCCAGCAGTTACCTGTCCGCGAGCTCTGGAAACACCATATATTTT,CASSYLSASSGNTIYF